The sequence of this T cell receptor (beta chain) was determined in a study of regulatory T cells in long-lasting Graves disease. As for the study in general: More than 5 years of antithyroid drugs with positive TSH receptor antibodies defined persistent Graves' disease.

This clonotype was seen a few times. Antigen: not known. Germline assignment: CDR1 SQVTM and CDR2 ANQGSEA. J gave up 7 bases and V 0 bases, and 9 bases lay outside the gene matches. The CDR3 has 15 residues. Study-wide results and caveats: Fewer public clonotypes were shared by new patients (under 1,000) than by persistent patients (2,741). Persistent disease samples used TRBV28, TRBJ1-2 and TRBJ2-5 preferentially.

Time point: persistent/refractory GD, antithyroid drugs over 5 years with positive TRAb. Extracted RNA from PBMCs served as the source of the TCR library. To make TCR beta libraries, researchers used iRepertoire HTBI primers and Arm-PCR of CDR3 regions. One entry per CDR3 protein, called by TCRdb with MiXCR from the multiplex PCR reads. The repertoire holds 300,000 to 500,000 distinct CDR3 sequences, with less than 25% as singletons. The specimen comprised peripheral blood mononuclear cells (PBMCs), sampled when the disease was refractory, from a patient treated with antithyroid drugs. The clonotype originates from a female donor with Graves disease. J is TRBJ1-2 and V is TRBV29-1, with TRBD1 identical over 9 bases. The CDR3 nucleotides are TGCAGCGTTGAAGATCAACAGGGGGCTGTAGGTGGCTACACCTTC. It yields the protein CSVEDQQGAVGGYTF.